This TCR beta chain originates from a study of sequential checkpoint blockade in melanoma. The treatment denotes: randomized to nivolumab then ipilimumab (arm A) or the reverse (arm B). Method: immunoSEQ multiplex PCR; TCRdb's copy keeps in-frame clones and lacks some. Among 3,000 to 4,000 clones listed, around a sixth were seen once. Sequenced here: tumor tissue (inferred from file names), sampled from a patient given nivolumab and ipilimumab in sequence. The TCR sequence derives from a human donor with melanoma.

CDR3 residues: CASSGGLAGAFSSYNEQFF. The CDR3 region has the DNA TGTGCCAGCAGTGGGGGACTAGCGGGGGCCTTTAGCTCCTACAATGAGCAGTTCTTC. This sequence joins TRBV6-8 and TRBJ2-1, with 14 positions matching TRBD2. V lost 5 bases, J lost 0 bases, and 9 bases stayed unmatched. The CDR3 spans 19 residues. Per germline, CDR1 MNHGY and CDR2 SAAAGT.